One and the same sample provided the 25 T cell receptor beta chains below, sequenced in a study of human T cells and chemical hapten exposure. Time point here: patch test 2, 6 weeks after DPC sensitization. Sample treatment: therapeutic diphenylcyclopropenone sensitization with weekly scalp DPC. TCRdb recomputed calls from the RACE reads with MiXCR, one row per CDR3 protein. The sample holds some 80,000 distinct CDR3 sequences, 10% seen once. Material: whole blood, obtained in connection with sensitization to the hapten diphenylcyclopropenone (DPC). The receptors stem from a woman in her 30s with alopecia areata. Some clones in this sample may be carry-over from other donors' samples.

This chain links TRBV6-5 with TRBJ1-6, with 8 bases aligning to TRBD1. CDR3 length equals 16 residues. CDR1 and CDR2 from the germline V gene are MNHEY and SVGAGI. V dropped 2 bases and J dropped 9; count of bases not matched to a gene: 9. The CDR3: CASSYGQGSKGSPLHF. The DNA for the CDR3 is TGTGCCAGCAGTTACGGACAGGGTTCGAAAGGTTCACCCCTCCACTTT.

Ten or more counts support this clonotype. This sequence joins TRBV6-6 and TRBJ1-4; TRBD1 is a possible D gene (5 bases). Per germline, CDR1 MNHNY and CDR2 SVGAGI (reference sequence). The CDR3 consists of 15 residues. V was clipped by 6 bases and J by 5 bases, with 16 bases between them. CDR3 loop: CASSPGRRGNEKLFF. The CDR3 nucleotides read TGTGCCAGCAGCCCCGGTAGGAGGGGCAATGAAAAACTGTTTTTT.

This clonotype was counted many times. This chain links TRBV28 with TRBJ1-2; D perhaps matches TRBD1 (5 bases). From germline, CDR1 is MDHEN and CDR2 SYDVKM. Trimming removed 3 bases at V and 4 bases at J, with 12 bases between. This CDR3 is built from 14 residues. The CDR3 is CASSFDPGSYGYTF. In nucleotides, the CDR3 is TGTGCCAGCAGTTTTGACCCAGGGAGCTATGGCTACACCTTC.

The J gene is TRBJ2-3, the V gene TRBV5-6; 7 bases fit TRBD2. V shed 4 bases, J shed 3 bases, and the junction held 5 bases outside the gene matches. The length of the CDR3 is 14 residues. Looked up from germline, CDR1 is SGHDT and CDR2 is YYEEEE. CDR3 sequence (DNA): TGTGCCAGCAGCCCGGGACTACCTACAGATACGCAGTATTTT. Residues: CASSPGLPTDTQYF.

This clonotype was seen repeatedly, ten times or more. The chain recombines TRBV14 with TRBJ2-7, with 7 bases identical to TRBD2. The CDR3 runs to 12 residues. CDR1 and CDR2 (germline): SGHDN, FVKESK. V shed 1 base and J 9 bases; nucleotides not matched to a gene: 3. The CDR3 spells CASSQVGGRQYF. CDR3 coding DNA: TGTGCCAGCAGCCAAGTGGGGGGGAGGCAGTACTTC.

This clonotype was recorded at least ten times. The chain employs TRBV19 and TRBJ2-2; D gene ambiguous. CDR1 is LNHDA, CDR2 SQIVND, per germline (reference sequence). The CDR3 length is 13 residues. Trimming took 3 bases from V and 5 from J, leaving 7 bases between them. CDR3 sequence: CASSIQGTGELFF. The CDR3 DNA follows: TGTGCCAGTAGTATTCAAGGTACCGGGGAGCTGTTTTTT.

This clonotype was counted many times. The chain couples TRBV6-2 or TRBV6-3 to TRBJ2-1, with 7 bases identical to TRBD2. V was clipped by 2 bases and J by 0 bases; unmatched bases: 7. The CDR3 contains 17 residues. From germline, CDR1 is MNHEY and CDR2 SVGEGT. The CDR3 nucleotides are TGTGCCAGCAGTTACGGGAGGGGATTTAGCTCCTACAATGAGCAGTTCTTC. This codes for CASSYGRGFSSYNEQFF.

This clonotype came up many times. The chain combines TRBV9 with TRBJ1-3; TRBD1 is a possible D gene (5 bases). The CDR3 loop spans 15 amino acids. CDR1 and CDR2 from the germline V gene are SGDLS and YYNGEE. Trimming removed 4 bases from V and 2 bases from J, with 13 bases in between. For the CDR3, the DNA is TGTGCCAGCAGCAGATTGGGGGGACCTGGAAACACCATATATTTT. Its translation is CASSRLGGPGNTIYF.

The chain combines TRBV28 with TRBJ1-1, with 7 bases fitting TRBD1. The CDR3 is made up of 13 amino acids. CDR1 is MDHEN and CDR2 is SYDVKM in the germline V gene. V lost 8 bases and J lost 5; bases outside the gene matches: 8. CDR3 residues: CASLTTGRTEAFF. The CDR3 nucleotides read TGTGCCAGCCTTACGACAGGGCGGACTGAAGCTTTCTTT.

This chain links TRBV18 with TRBJ1-5; 7 positions agree with TRBD1. This CDR3 comprises 14 residues. J was trimmed by 5 bases and V by 2 bases; bases with no gene match: 3. Per germline, CDR1 KGHSH and CDR2 LQKENI. The CDR3: CASSPTGEDQPQHF. The CDR3 DNA sequence: TGTGCCAGCTCACCAACAGGGGAGGATCAGCCCCAGCATTTT.

This clonotype was recorded many times. This chain joins TRBV27 and TRBJ1-5; D perhaps matches TRBD1 (5 bases). CDR1 and CDR2 from the germline V gene are MNHEY and SMNVEV (reference sequence). This CDR3 has 18 amino acids. Trimming stripped 5 bases from V and 6 bases from J, with 26 bases between. CDR3 protein: CASSLSFQLGEVGQPQHF. The CDR3 DNA is TGTGCCAGCAGTCTCAGTTTCCAACTGGGGGAGGTGGGTCAGCCCCAGCATTTT.

This chain uses TRBV7-3 with TRBJ2-3; TRBD2 aligns across 7 bases. The CDR3 has 15 residues. Trimming at V came to 6 bases and at J to 2 bases, leaving 8 bases not matched to a gene. The germline gives CDR1 SGHTA, CDR2 FQGTGA. CDR3 sequence reads: CASRMTSRLTDTQYF. CDR3 bases: TGTGCCAGCAGGATGACTAGCAGACTCACAGATACGCAGTATTTT.

Ten or more counts support this clonotype. The chain employs TRBV7-8 and TRBJ1-1; 8 bases agree with TRBD1. This CDR3 region has 15 residues. CDR1 and CDR2 from the germline V gene are SGHVS and FQNEAQ. The trim removed 4 bases at V and 5 bases at J, leaving 9 bases unmatched. CDR3 in amino acids: CASSSGQGRLTEAFF. The CDR3 DNA follows: TGTGCCAGCAGCTCAGGACAGGGCCGCTTGACTGAAGCTTTCTTT.

This clonotype was seen repeatedly, ten times or more. The CDR3 nucleotides read TGCAGCGTTGATTTGTCACCGAACACTGAAGCTTTCTTT. As protein: CSVDLSPNTEAFF. The chain employs TRBV29-1 and TRBJ1-1; D unresolved. The germline V gene has CDR1 SQVTM and CDR2 ANQGSEA. The CDR3 has 13 amino acids. V lost 3 bases to trimming and J lost 1 base, with 9 bases between them.

This clonotype was seen many times. The chain is built from TRBV12-3 or TRBV12-4 and TRBJ1-2, with TRBD1 matching 9 bases. This CDR3 region has 15 residues. J gave up 7 bases and V 6 bases, and 12 bases lay outside the gene matches. In DNA form, the CDR3 reads TGTGCCAGCAGAAGCAGGACAGGGGAGATTCTTGGCTACACCTTC. This encodes CASRSRTGEILGYTF.

This clonotype has at least ten counts. The CDR3 loop reads CASSFLGGTDTQYF. CDR3 DNA sequence: TGTGCCAGCAGTTTCCTTGGAGGCACAGATACGCAGTATTTT. The chain has TRBV27 and TRBJ2-3; D is uncertain. Trimming pared 3 bases from V and 1 base from J, leaving 8 bases between. The CDR3 is made up of 14 amino acids. Germline V CDR1 and CDR2: MNHEY, SMNVEV (reference sequence).

This clonotype appeared many times. The chain is built from TRBV5-1 and TRBJ2-5; possible D gene TRBD1, 6 bases. The ends were cut back, 4 bases at V and 0 bases at J, with 10 bases in the middle. This CDR3 has 14 amino acids. Germline CDR1 and CDR2: SGHRS and YFSETQ. CDR3 sequence reads: CASSPGTNQETQYF. CDR3 DNA: TGCGCCAGCAGCCCGGGGACAAACCAAGAGACCCAGTACTTC.

The gene calls are TRBV28 and TRBJ2-7; 7 bases agree with TRBD1. The germline V gene encodes CDR1 MDHEN and CDR2 SYDVKM. J gave up 4 bases and V 6 bases, and 12 bases lay outside the gene matches. This CDR3 comprises 15 residues. CDR3 sequence (DNA): TGTGCCAGCAGCCCAGGGGACAGCAAGGTGTACGAGCAGTACTTC. This encodes CASSPGDSKVYEQYF.

This clonotype has ten or more counts. This rearrangement joins TRBV12-3 or TRBV12-4 to TRBJ1-1; D is perhaps TRBD1 (6 bases). Trimming pared 6 bases from V and 6 bases from J, leaving 23 bases between. This CDR3 has 16 amino acids. This chain's CDR3 is CASSRGHSAGSPEAFF. The CDR3 DNA reads as TGTGCCAGCAGCCGGGGACATTCGGCAGGGTCCCCTGAAGCTTTCTTT.

This clonotype showed up many times. This chain joins TRBV6-2 or TRBV6-3 and TRBJ1-2, with 8 nucleotides matching TRBD1. V shed 2 bases, J shed 3 bases, and the junction held 14 bases outside the gene matches. This CDR3 contains 18 residues. Germline V CDR1 and CDR2: MNHEY, SVGEGT. This CDR3 reads CASSYARGQGGYYYGYTF. CDR3 nucleotide sequence: TGTGCCAGCAGTTACGCCCGTGGACAGGGAGGATACTACTATGGCTACACCTTC.

The sample holds many counts of this clonotype. The chain links TRBV19 to TRBJ1-5; D gene unclear. Deletions cut 0 bases from V and 5 bases from J, with 14 bases between. Germline-derived CDR1 and CDR2 are LNHDA and SQIVND (reference sequence). CDR3 length: 16 amino acids. Here the CDR3 DNA reads TGTGCCAGTAGTATAGACCTCGGAGGCCTCGATCAGCCCCAGCATTTT. This translates into CASSIDLGGLDQPQHF.

The sample holds many counts of this clonotype. This chain joins TRBV10-3 and TRBJ1-2, with a possible D match to TRBD1 (6 bases). The germline gives CDR1 ENHRY, CDR2 SYGVKD. Trimming removed 2 bases at V and 2 bases at J, with 6 bases between. This CDR3 has 13 residues. CDR3 in amino acids: CAISETGNYGYTF. The DNA of the CDR3 is TGTGCCATCAGTGAGACAGGGAACTATGGCTACACCTTC.

This clonotype was counted a few times. The V and J genes are TRBV29-1 and TRBJ2-3; 7 bases are a match to TRBD1. The junction had 2 bases not matched to a gene; V was cut back by 6 bases and J by 2 bases. The CDR3 runs 12 residues. The germline V gene has CDR1 SQVTM and CDR2 ANQGSEA. CDR3 residues: CSVGTATDTQYF. The DNA of the CDR3 is TGCAGCGTGGGGACAGCCACAGATACGCAGTATTTT.

This clonotype was observed many times. The chain links TRBV30 to TRBJ1-1; tentatively, D is TRBD1 (6 bases). V dropped 8 bases and J dropped 4 bases, with 14 bases sitting between them. The length of the CDR3 is 12 residues. Germline assignment: CDR1 GTSNPN and CDR2 SVGIG (reference sequence). The CDR3 DNA follows: TGTGCCGGTAACAGGGTTCCCACTGAAGCTTTCTTT. Residues: CAGNRVPTEAFF.

This clonotype was seen repeatedly, ten times or more. The chain has TRBV9 and TRBJ2-3, with TRBD2 identical over 7 bases. The V and J ends lost 0 bases and 1 base, in that order; junction bases with no gene match: 2. The germline CDR1 and CDR2 sequences are SGDLS and YYNGEE. CDR3 size: 15 residues. CDR3 loop: CASSVERGGTDTQYF. The CDR3 coding sequence is TGTGCCAGCAGCGTAGAGCGGGGAGGCACAGATACGCAGTATTTT. The full variable domain, in which reference TRBV9 and TRBJ2-3 provide the parts outside the CDR3, is DSGVTQTPKHLITATGQRVTLRCSPRSGDLSVYWYQQSLDQGLQFLIQYYNGEERAKGNILERFSAQQFPDLHSELNLSSLELGDSALYFCASSVERGGTDTQYFGPGTRLTVL.